The present T cell receptor beta chain was sequenced within a study of T-cell reconstitution after alpha-beta-depleted transplantation in children. Unique molecular identifiers were incorporated into the prepared TCRbeta library. TCRdb processed the PCR reads anew with MiXCR; each CDR3 protein has one entry. This sample has about 610,000 distinct CDR3 sequences, with roughly 10% found just once. Trimming stripped 5 bases from V and 0 bases from J, with 15 bases between. CDR1 is SGHTA, CDR2 FQGNSA, per germline. The CDR3 is 16 amino acids. This specimen was PBMCs from the stem cell graft donor, taken from the stem cell graft. This TCR came from a human donor who donated a stem cell graft to a child with acute myeloid leukemia. This chain connects TRBV7-2 to TRBJ2-3, with unresolved D. The CDR3 coding sequence is TGTGCCAGCAGCCTAAGGAAGCTAGACAGCACAGATACGCAGTATTTT. Protein product: CASSLRKLDSTDTQYF.